Below, 17 T cell receptor beta chains from the same sample are listed, as sequenced in a study of beta chain features in type 1 diabetes. The study reverse transcribed the entire isolated RNA, so it sequenced expressed TCRB transcripts. Here immunoSEQ multiplex PCR was the method, and the copy in TCRdb shows in-frame clones only, minus some. The table lists roughly 140,000 clones, about 9.4% of them singletons. No antigen has been identified for these receptors. Whole-study findings and limits: Moderate but significant shortening of TCRB CDR3s was recorded in all four CD4+ subsets from Type 1 diabetes patients.

The specimen sequenced was central memory CD4+ T cells from blood. All receptors derive from a man younger than 40 with type 1 diabetes.

V is TRBV7-9 and J is TRBJ1-1; TRBD1 might be the D (5 bases). Germline V CDR1 and CDR2: SEHNR, FQNEAQ (reference sequence). V was cut by 5 bases and J by 7 bases, with 17 bases left in between. The CDR3 covers 14 residues. The CDR3 bases are TGTGCCAGCAGCACACGGGGGGGACCGGATGAAGCTTTCTTT. It is translated as CASSTRGGPDEAFF.

V gene TRBV30 combines with J gene TRBJ2-1; 7 nucleotides line up with TRBD2. This CDR3 contains 15 residues. The V gene end was trimmed by 4 bases and the J gene end by 2 bases; junction bases not matched to a gene: 8. CDR1 and CDR2 (germline): GTSNPN, SVGIG (reference sequence). The CDR3 region is CAWMKAGAPYNEQFF. CDR3 in DNA: TGTGCCTGGATGAAGGCGGGAGCCCCCTACAATGAGCAGTTCTTC. The full variable domain, with the rest looked up from reference TRBV30 and TRBJ2-1, is SQTIHQWPATLVQPVGSPLSLECTVEGTSNPNLYWYRQAAGRGLQLLFYSVGIGQISSEVPQNLSASRPQDRQFILSSKKLLLSDSGFYLCAWMKAGAPYNEQFFGPGTRLTVL.

This clone occurred a few times. CDR3 DNA: TGTGCCAGCAGCCAAGATAATAGCGGGGCTCGCAAAAACATTCAGTACTTC. This sequence encodes CASSQDNSGARKNIQYF. The genes are TRBV4-2 and TRBJ2-4; 8 nucleotides align to TRBD2. The J segment lost 3 bases and the V segment lost 0 bases, leaving 7 bases of the junction unmatched. Germline V gene lookup returns CDR1 LGHNA and CDR2 YNFKEQ. The CDR3 is 17 residues long.

The table lists this clone with a few counts. The chain is built from TRBV7-2 and TRBJ2-1; 8 nucleotides line up with TRBD2. The CDR3 has 15 amino acids. J gave up 5 bases and V 1 base, and 4 bases lay outside the gene matches. Germline assignment: CDR1 SGHTA and CDR2 FQGNSA. CDR3 nucleotide sequence: TGTGCCAGCAGCTTAGGATCGGGAGGGCACAATGAGCAGTTCTTC. Protein: CASSLGSGGHNEQFF.

This clone has just a few counts. The chain uses TRBV6-1 and TRBJ2-7, with 11 bases lining up with TRBD2. J was trimmed by 3 bases and V by 3 bases; bases with no gene match: 4. This CDR3 is 15 amino acids long. The germline V gene encodes CDR1 MNHNS and CDR2 SASEGT. CDR3: CASSDFGLAGYEQYF. The DNA of the CDR3 is TGTGCCAGCAGTGATTTTGGACTAGCGGGCTACGAGCAGTACTTC.

Only a few counts were recorded for this clone. The chain uses TRBV7-2 and TRBJ2-3; 8 bases fit TRBD1. Germline V CDR1 and CDR2: SGHTA, FQGNSA. Trimming at V came to 5 bases and at J to 4 bases, leaving 8 bases not matched to a gene. The CDR3 runs 15 residues. CDR3 coding DNA: TGTGCCAGCAGCCCCCGGACAGGGCCGGCAGATACGCAGTATTTT. Protein: CASSPRTGPADTQYF.

A few counts support this clone. This chain uses TRBV27 with TRBJ1-1; a weak D match, TRBD1 (6 bases). CDR3 length: 13 amino acids. The germline V and J ends were trimmed by 5 bases and 9 bases, with 16 bases remaining between them. Germline values: CDR1 MNHEY, CDR2 SMNVEV (reference sequence). In nucleotides, the CDR3 is TGTGCCAGCAGTGATACGAGGGGGGGGAAAGCTTTCTTT. Its translation is CASSDTRGGKAFF.

The chain carries TRBV5-5 and TRBJ2-5, with D uncertain. This CDR3 comprises 15 residues. V gave up 0 bases and J gave up 2 bases, with 11 bases separating them. Germline V gives CDR1 SGHKS, CDR2 YYEKEE (reference sequence). The CDR3 sequence: CASSLEVDSQETQYF. The CDR3 DNA reads TGTGCCAGCAGCTTGGAGGTTGACTCACAAGAGACCCAGTACTTC.

In its sample, this clone was seen a few times. The V gene is TRBV5-1, the J gene TRBJ2-3, with D perhaps TRBD2 (5 bases). This CDR3 has 14 residues. Germline lookup yields CDR1 SGHRS and CDR2 YFSETQ. V lost 0 bases and J lost 4, with 9 bases in between. CDR3 loop: CASSLALAADTQYF. The CDR3 region has the DNA TGCGCCAGCAGCTTGGCGCTAGCAGCAGATACGCAGTATTTT.

This clone was counted only a few times. This chain connects TRBV5-6 to TRBJ2-1; 11 nucleotides agree with TRBD2. The ends lost 4 bases at V and 6 bases at J; junction bases unmatched: 15. This CDR3 comprises 18 residues. Germline CDR1 and CDR2: SGHDT and YYEEEE. CDR3 DNA sequence: TGTGCCAGCAGCCCCACCCTAGTACTAGCGGGAGTCCGCAATGAGCAGTTCTTC. Encoded protein: CASSPTLVLAGVRNEQFF.

This sequence joins TRBV30 and TRBJ1-1; D remains unclear. Trimming pared 0 bases from V and 4 bases from J, leaving 15 bases between. Germline V gene data show CDR1 as GTSNPN and CDR2 as SVGIG (reference sequence). The CDR3 covers 15 residues. The CDR3 loop is CAWSVRGPLGTEAFF. For the CDR3, the DNA is TGTGCCTGGAGTGTACGAGGGCCCTTAGGCACTGAAGCTTTCTTT.

The chain couples TRBV7-8 to TRBJ2-1; D may be TRBD2 (5 bases). CDR3 length: 17 residues. CDR1 and CDR2 from the germline V gene are SGHVS and FQNEAQ. Deletions cut 5 bases from V and 0 bases from J, with 17 bases between. CDR3 nucleotide sequence: TGTGCCAGCAGCCCCCAAGGAGCGGTAAACTCCTACAATGAGCAGTTCTTC. This encodes CASSPQGAVNSYNEQFF. Variable domain in full (rest from reference TRBV7-8 and TRBJ2-1): GAGVSQSPRYKVAKRGQDVALRCDPISGHVSLFWYQQALGQGPEFLTYFQNEAQLDKSGLPSDRFFAERPEGSVSTLKIQRTQQEDSAVYLCASSPQGAVNSYNEQFFGPGTRLTVL.

The chain has TRBV5-1 and TRBJ2-1; D is perhaps TRBD1 (5 bases). The germline gives CDR1 SGHRS, CDR2 YFSETQ. V was trimmed by 2 bases and J by 7 bases, leaving 16 bases between them. This CDR3 has 15 residues. In nucleotides, the CDR3 is TGCGCCAGCAGCTTCTTAAGGGGATCTTTAAATGAGCAGTTCTTC. This gives the protein CASSFLRGSLNEQFF. Variable domain in full (rest from reference TRBV5-1 and TRBJ2-1): KAGVTQTPRYLIKTRGQQVTLSCSPISGHRSVSWYQQTPGQGLQFLFEYFSETQRNKGNFPGRFSGRQFSNSRSEMNVSTLELGDSALYLCASSFLRGSLNEQFFGPGTRLTVL.

This clone was found once. The chain recombines TRBV27 with TRBJ2-5; D call uncertain. Looked up from germline, CDR1 is MNHEY and CDR2 is SMNVEV (reference sequence). The CDR3 has 14 amino acids. Between the trimmed V and J ends, which lost 2 bases and 6 bases, there was a span of 13 bases. Here the CDR3 DNA reads TGTGCCAGCAGTTTAGGCGGCGGCACACAGACCCAGTACTTC. It is translated as CASSLGGGTQTQYF.

This clone has a handful of counts. This chain uses TRBV4-2 with TRBJ2-7; TRBD2 agrees at 9 bases. J lost 5 bases, V lost 1 base, and 6 bases had no gene match. From germline, CDR1 is LGHNA and CDR2 YNFKEQ. The CDR3 loop spans 15 amino acids. This CDR3 reads CASSQARGRADEQYF. CDR3 nucleotides: TGTGCCAGCAGCCAAGCACGCGGGAGGGCCGACGAGCAGTACTTC.

V gene TRBV19 combines with J gene TRBJ1-2, with D unclear. Looked up from germline, CDR1 is LNHDA and CDR2 is SQIVND (reference sequence). The CDR3 is 14 amino acids. Trimming pared 4 bases from V and 7 bases from J, leaving 16 bases between. CDR3 protein: CASSRVDGLIGYTF. DNA of the CDR3: TGTGCCAGTAGTAGAGTCGATGGACTAATTGGCTACACCTTC.

V gene TRBV1 combines with J gene TRBJ2-7; the table's TRBD2 call for D was not verified on the DNA. TRBV1 is a recognized pseudogene. This CDR3 has 17 amino acids. The CDR3 spells CTSSQVLPGLGLFEQYF. The CDR3 bases are TGCACCAGCAGCCAAGTACTTCCGGGACTAGGTTTGTTTGAGCAGTACTTC.